These 6 T cell receptor beta chains share one sample of origin, sequenced in a study of radiotherapy plus CTLA-4 blockade in lung cancer. Method: immunoSEQ multiplex PCR; TCRdb's copy keeps in-frame clones and lacks some. The profile shows about 72,000 clones, under 85% of them singletons. The source was peripheral blood, collected from a patient treated with radiotherapy plus ipilimumab. These receptors originate from a human donor with non-small cell lung cancer who had a partial response to radiotherapy plus ipilimumab.

This chain uses TRBV6-1 with TRBJ2-3, with 13 bases matching TRBD2. V lost 4 bases to trimming and J lost 2 bases; unmatched junction nucleotides: 3. Germline assignment: CDR1 MNHNS and CDR2 SASEGT. The CDR3 runs 16 residues. The DNA of the CDR3 is TGTGCCAGCAGTGGGGGACTAGCGGGGTTCACAGATACGCAGTATTTT. Residues: CASSGGLAGFTDTQYF.

This clone was seen a few times. The rearrangement links TRBV7-9 to TRBJ2-7, with D unresolved. Trimming left V 11 bases short and J 0 bases short, with 14 bases between. The CDR3 has 13 amino acids. CDR1 and CDR2 (germline): SEHNR, FQNEAQ (reference sequence). The CDR3 region is CAVPAYSSYEQYF. The CDR3 nucleotides are TGTGCCGTACCAGCGTATAGCTCCTACGAGCAGTACTTC.

The rearrangement links TRBV5-4 to TRBJ2-5; TRBD2 matches at 10 bases. Germline V gene sequence: CDR1 SGHNT, CDR2 YYREEE (reference sequence). V gave up 4 bases and J gave up 2 bases; unmatched junction bases: 8. The CDR3 is 16 residues long. The CDR3 loop is CASSVIAGGLQETQYF. CDR3 nucleotides: TGTGCCAGCAGCGTGATAGCGGGAGGATTACAAGAGACCCAGTACTTC.

This clone was recorded only once. The genes are TRBV7-9 and TRBJ2-3; 7 bases are a match to TRBD2. Germline V gives CDR1 SEHNR, CDR2 FQNEAQ (reference sequence). J was trimmed by 7 bases and V by 4 bases; bases with no gene match: 8. This CDR3 contains 14 residues. DNA for the CDR3: TGTGCCAGCAGCTCAGGCGGGGGACCCTATACGCAGTATTTT. Translating gives CASSSGGGPYTQYF. Together with reference TRBV7-9 and TRBJ2-3, the CDR3 gives the full variable domain: DTGVSQNPRHKITKRGQNVTFRCDPISEHNRLYWYRQTLGQGPEFLTYFQNEAQLEKSRLLSDRFSAERPKGSFSTLEIQRTEQGDSAMYLCASSSGGGPYTQYFGPGTRLTVL.

Notes on this clone: The junction and the germline gene differ at one end; a read error may be behind it. This rearrangement joins TRBV6-5 to TRBJ1-1; the D gene is possibly TRBD1 (6 bases). The germline gives CDR1 MNHEY, CDR2 SVGAGI. CDR3 length: 14 residues. The CDR3 is CASMNRETNPEAFF. The CDR3 coding sequence is TGTGCCAGCATGAACAGGGAGACGAACCCTGAAGCTTTCTTT.

V is TRBV9 and J is TRBJ2-1; 9 nucleotides align to TRBD2. CDR3 length equals 17 residues. Trimming took 3 bases from V and 8 from J; bases not matched to a gene: 15. Germline V gene sequence: CDR1 SGDLS, CDR2 YYNGEE. In DNA form, the CDR3 reads TGTGCCAGCAGCGGAGGCCCTGCTAGCGGGAACGTATATGAGCAGTTCTTC. This codes for CASSGGPASGNVYEQFF. Full variable domain (missing parts from reference TRBV9 and TRBJ2-1): DSGVTQTPKHLITATGQRVTLRCSPRSGDLSVYWYQQSLDQGLQFLIQYYNGEERAKGNILERFSAQQFPDLHSELNLSSLELGDSALYFCASSGGPASGNVYEQFFGPGTRLTVL.